The rows below give T cell receptor beta chains drawn from one sample of a study of shared clonotypes between healthy human individuals. The data were produced by immunoSEQ multiplex PCR, yet TCRdb's version contains in-frame clones alone and is incomplete. Altogether around 330,000 clones are present, around two thirds being singletons, with the ten largest covering about a tenth. The specimen was memory CD4+ T cells sorted from blood. The source of these receptors is a man younger than 45 in good health. Each CDR3 is given with its conserved first and last residue. Fields, in order: clone size, J gene, D gene, V gene, CDR3 DNA, CDR3 protein. A D gene is named only where the DNA matches it firmly. The listing skips clone size in some rows; elsewhere it reads once, few, many or a size class.

size: -
J: TRBJ1-1
D: -
V: TRBV5-5
DNA: TGTGCCAGCAGTTTAAACACTGAAGCTTTCTTT
CDR3: CASSLNTEAFF

size: -
J: TRBJ2-3
D: TRBD2
V: TRBV27
DNA: TGTGCCAGCACCCCGGGACTAGCGGAAAGCACAGATACGCAGTATTTT
CDR3: CASTPGLAESTDTQYF

size: -
J: TRBJ2-7
D: -
V: TRBV5-1
DNA: TGCGCCAGCACAGCACAGGGCGCCGAGCAGTACTTC
CDR3: CASTAQGAEQYF

size: -
J: TRBJ1-4
D: -
V: TRBV5-4
DNA: TGTGCCAGCAGCAGTGAGCTACGAATGGGCCCTGAAAAACTGTTTTTT
CDR3: CASSSELRMGPEKLFF

size: -
J: TRBJ2-7
D: TRBD2
V: TRBV5-4
DNA: TGTGCCAGCAGCTTCGGACTAGCTTACGAGCAGTACTTC
CDR3: CASSFGLAYEQYF

size: once
J: TRBJ1-4
D: -
V: TRBV6-5
DNA: TGTGCCAGCAGAGGGGTCCAAGATGAAAAACTGTTTTTT
CDR3: CASRGVQDEKLFF

size: -
J: TRBJ1-4
D: -
V: TRBV27
DNA: TGTGCCAGCAGGGCCTTTAATGAAAAACTGTTTTTT
CDR3: CASRAFNEKLFF

size: once
J: TRBJ1-2
D: -
V: TRBV28
DNA: TGTGCCAGCAGGACGACAGATTATGGCTACACCTTC
CDR3: CASRTTDYGYTF

size: -
J: TRBJ1-3
D: -
V: TRBV6-5
DNA: TGTGCCACCACATCCCGACAGGTCTATGGTACCATATATTTT
CDR3: CATTSRQVYGTIYF

size: -
J: TRBJ1-5
D: TRBD1
V: TRBV5-4
DNA: TGTGCCAGCAGCCCAGGACAGGGCGATCAGCCCCAGCATTTT
CDR3: CASSPGQGDQPQHF

size: -
J: TRBJ2-1
D: TRBD2
V: TRBV11-2
DNA: TGTGCCAGCAGCTTGAAGGTTAGCGGGAGTTTCTACAATGAGCAGTTCTTC
CDR3: CASSLKVSGSFYNEQFF